A selection of T cell receptor beta chains follows, all from one sample in a study of blood T cell repertoires in COVID-19. TCRdb keeps only in-frame clones here, not all; method: immunoSEQ multiplex PCR. The sample holds about 180,000 clones, approximately 82% seen once. Source material: PBMCs or T cells enriched from blood (not recorded which). These receptors all stem from a man aged 50-60 years who had recovered from COVID-19. CDR3s leave out the opening cysteine and the closing phenylalanine or tryptophan. The order of the fields is V gene, J gene, CDR3 protein.

TRBV5-4	TRBJ1-4	ASSLEVDGGKLF
TRBV18	TRBJ2-7	ASSPMGAGTYEQY
TRBV5-8	TRBJ2-5	ASSSIRGKGAETQY
TRBV12-3/TRBV12-4	TRBJ1-6	ASTVTGSPLH
TRBV29-1	TRBJ1-2	SVWGPGYT
TRBV4-1	TRBJ1-2	ASSPGLLDGYT
TRBV4-1	TRBJ1-1	ASSLTGTANTEAF
TRBV10-2	TRBJ1-6	ASGEGQGNSPLH
TRBV7-3	TRBJ1-2	ASSLSGVGGFNGYT
TRBV28	TRBJ1-2	ASSFFRTGGAGFSYGYT
TRBV5-6	TRBJ1-1	ASRTTGATEAF
TRBV5-1	TRBJ1-5	ASSLQGSSNQPQH
TRBV6-2/TRBV6-3	TRBJ1-1	ASSYNSKNTEAF
TRBV7-9	TRBJ1-1	ASSLDGHRGNTEAF
TRBV9	TRBJ1-5	ASSVVGRGWWCNQPQH
TRBV7-6	TRBJ2-7	ASSLGQGVGYEQY
TRBV5-1	TRBJ1-2	ASSSDRENYGYT
TRBV6-5	TRBJ1-6	ASDGNNSPLH
TRBV23-1	TRBJ1-3	ASSHPVGTGSSGNTIY
TRBV4-1	TRBJ2-1	ASSSQGGNEQF
TRBV6-5	TRBJ2-7	ASSFKYEQY
TRBV6-4	TRBJ2-7	ASSDSKSGSYEQY
TRBV6-5	TRBJ1-2	ASSYSPESGGGYT
TRBV5-1	TRBJ2-5	ASSLIKPQETQY
TRBV19	TRBJ2-7	ASTPWTGGD
TRBV2	TRBJ2-1	ASSERGLAGFYNEQF
TRBV5-1	TRBJ2-7	ASSFEAAAGEQY
TRBV13	TRBJ2-7	ASSLGTGRHEQY
TRBV5-1	TRBJ2-6	ASSTRDRVAGANVLT
TRBV9	TRBJ1-2	ASTPRTGLGDGYT
TRBV14	TRBJ2-7	ASSQSTGEPYEQY
TRBV6-6	TRBJ2-7	ASRVAGGSSYEQY
TRBV5-1	TRBJ1-1	ASSFLGGPMNTEAF
TRBV7-9	TRBJ1-2	ASSLPVLYGYT
TRBV11-3	TRBJ1-2	ASTGLMYGYT
TRBV27	TRBJ2-7	ASRPTHQGHYEQY
TRBV5-1	TRBJ2-3	ASSLPRAGSTDTQY
TRBV7-9	TRBJ1-1	ASSEGSGTPNTEAF
TRBV18	TRBJ1-1	ASSLSRTGMNTEAF
TRBV2	TRBJ2-5	ASRAPGLAGLGAQY
TRBV3-1/TRBV3-2	TRBJ1-1	ASSLGQINTEAF
TRBV2	TRBJ1-5	ASSIRGYQPQH
TRBV18	TRBJ2-3	ASSPQTSGPSDTQY
TRBV18	TRBJ1-1	ASSPRTGGSTTNTEAF
TRBV10-1	TRBJ2-1	ASSPAGGIEQF
TRBV30	TRBJ2-2	AWSDGTISTGELF
TRBV18	TRBJ1-1	ASSPLTGGGTEAF
TRBV19	TRBJ1-1	ASSIAQGNTEAF
TRBV3-1/TRBV3-2	TRBJ1-1	ASTLLATGGEAF
TRBV5-1	TRBJ2-1	ASSGGTGYNEQF
TRBV5-6	TRBJ2-5	ASSRTRTETQY
TRBV4-1	TRBJ1-1	ASSQGDRGGTEAF